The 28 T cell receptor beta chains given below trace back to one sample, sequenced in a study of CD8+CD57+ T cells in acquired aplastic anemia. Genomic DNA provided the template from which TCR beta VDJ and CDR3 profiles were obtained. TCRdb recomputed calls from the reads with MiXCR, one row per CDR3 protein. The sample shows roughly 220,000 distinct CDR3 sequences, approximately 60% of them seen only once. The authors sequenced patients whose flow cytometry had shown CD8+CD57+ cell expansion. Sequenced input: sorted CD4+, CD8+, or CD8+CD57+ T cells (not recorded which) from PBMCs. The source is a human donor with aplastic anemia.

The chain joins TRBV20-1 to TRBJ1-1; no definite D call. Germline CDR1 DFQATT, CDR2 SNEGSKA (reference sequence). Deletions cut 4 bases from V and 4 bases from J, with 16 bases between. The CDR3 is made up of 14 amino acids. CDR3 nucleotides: TGCAGTGCTAAACTAGGCGGCGCTTCCACTGAAGCTTTCTTT. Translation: CSAKLGGASTEAFF.

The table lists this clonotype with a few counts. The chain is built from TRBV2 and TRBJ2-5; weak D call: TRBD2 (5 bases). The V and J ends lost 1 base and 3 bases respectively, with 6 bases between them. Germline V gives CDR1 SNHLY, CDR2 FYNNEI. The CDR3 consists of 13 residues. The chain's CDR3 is CASSEGREETQYF. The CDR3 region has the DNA TGTGCCAGCAGTGAAGGGCGGGAAGAGACCCAGTACTTC.

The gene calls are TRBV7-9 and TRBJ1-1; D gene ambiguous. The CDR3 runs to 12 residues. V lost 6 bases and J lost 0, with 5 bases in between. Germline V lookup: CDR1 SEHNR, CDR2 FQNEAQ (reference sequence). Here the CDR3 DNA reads TGTGCCAGCAGTGGACTGAACACTGAAGCTTTCTTT. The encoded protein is CASSGLNTEAFF.

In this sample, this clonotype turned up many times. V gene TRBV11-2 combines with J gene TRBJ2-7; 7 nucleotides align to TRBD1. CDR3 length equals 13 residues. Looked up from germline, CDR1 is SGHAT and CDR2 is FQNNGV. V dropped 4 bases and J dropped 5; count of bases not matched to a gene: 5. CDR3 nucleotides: TGTGCCAGCAGCTATTACAGGGGTCACGAGCAGTACTTC. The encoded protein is CASSYYRGHEQYF.

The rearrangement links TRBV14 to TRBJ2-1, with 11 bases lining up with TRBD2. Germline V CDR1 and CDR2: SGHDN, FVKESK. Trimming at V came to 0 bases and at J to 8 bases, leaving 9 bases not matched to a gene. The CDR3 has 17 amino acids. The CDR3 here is CASSQDLGLAGGDEQFF. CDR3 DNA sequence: TGTGCCAGCAGCCAAGATCTAGGGCTAGCGGGAGGAGATGAGCAGTTCTTC.

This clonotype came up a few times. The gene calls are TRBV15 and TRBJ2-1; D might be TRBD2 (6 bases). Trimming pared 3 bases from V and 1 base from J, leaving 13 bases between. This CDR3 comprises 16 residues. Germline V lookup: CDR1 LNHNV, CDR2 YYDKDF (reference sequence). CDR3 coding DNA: TGTGCCACCAGCAGCCCCGCGGGACCGTCCTACAATGAGCAGTTCTTC. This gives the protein CATSSPAGPSYNEQFF.

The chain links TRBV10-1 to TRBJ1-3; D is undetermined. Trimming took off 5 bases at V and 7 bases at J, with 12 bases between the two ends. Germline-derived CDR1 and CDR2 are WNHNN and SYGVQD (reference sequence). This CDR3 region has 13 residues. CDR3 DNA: TGCGCCAGCAGTCCTAACTATGGTAACACCATATATTTT. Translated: CASSPNYGNTIYF.

CDR3 nucleotide sequence: TGTGCCAGCAGTCTGGGGGGGACTAGCGGTAACGGTGAGCAGTTCTTC. As protein: CASSLGGTSGNGEQFF. The chain has TRBV9 and TRBJ2-1, with TRBD2 matching 11 bases. The CDR3 covers 16 residues. Germline assignment: CDR1 SGDLS and CDR2 YYNGEE. Trimming cost V 5 bases and J 9 bases; bases outside gene matches: 13.

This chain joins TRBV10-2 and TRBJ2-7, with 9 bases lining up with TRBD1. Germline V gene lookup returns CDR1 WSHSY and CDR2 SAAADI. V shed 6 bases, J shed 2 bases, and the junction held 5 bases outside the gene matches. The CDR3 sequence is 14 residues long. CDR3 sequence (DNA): TGCGCCAGCAGGAAGGGACAGGGAACCTACGAGCAGTACTTC. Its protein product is CASRKGQGTYEQYF.

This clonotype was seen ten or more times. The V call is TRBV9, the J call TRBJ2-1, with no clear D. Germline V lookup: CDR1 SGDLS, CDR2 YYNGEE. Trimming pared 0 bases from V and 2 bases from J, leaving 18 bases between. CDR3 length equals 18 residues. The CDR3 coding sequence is TGTGCCAGCAGCGTAGATTGGGATTACAAACGCACCTACAATGAGCAGTTCTTC. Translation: CASSVDWDYKRTYNEQFF.

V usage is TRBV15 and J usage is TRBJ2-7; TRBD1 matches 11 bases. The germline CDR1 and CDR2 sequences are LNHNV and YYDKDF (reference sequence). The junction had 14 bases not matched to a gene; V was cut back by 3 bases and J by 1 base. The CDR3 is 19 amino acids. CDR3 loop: CATSSSRSGQGVPSYEQYF. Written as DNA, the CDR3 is TGTGCCACCAGCAGCTCCAGGTCGGGACAGGGGGTGCCTTCCTACGAGCAGTACTTC.

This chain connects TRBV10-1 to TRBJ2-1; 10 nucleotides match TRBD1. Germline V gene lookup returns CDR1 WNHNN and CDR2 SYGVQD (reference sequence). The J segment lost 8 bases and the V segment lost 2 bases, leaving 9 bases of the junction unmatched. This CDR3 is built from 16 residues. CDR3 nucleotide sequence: TGCGCCAGCAGTGAGCCGGGACAGGGGAAGACAGATGAGCAGTTCTTC. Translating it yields CASSEPGQGKTDEQFF.

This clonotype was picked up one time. The CDR3 protein is CASSLGGAANYGYTF. CDR3 nucleotides: TGTGCCAGCAGCCTAGGGGGGGCCGCTAACTATGGCTACACCTTC. The rearrangement uses TRBV2 and TRBJ1-2; D is perhaps TRBD1 (6 bases). The length of the CDR3 is 15 residues. In germline, CDR1 is SNHLY, CDR2 FYNNEI. Trimming pared 6 bases from V and 0 bases from J, leaving 14 bases between.

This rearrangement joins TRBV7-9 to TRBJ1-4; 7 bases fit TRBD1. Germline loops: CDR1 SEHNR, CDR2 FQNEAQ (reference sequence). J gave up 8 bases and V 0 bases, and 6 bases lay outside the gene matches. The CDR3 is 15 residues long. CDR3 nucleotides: TGTGCCAGCAGCTTAGCGTCTACAGGGGACGAAAAACTGTTTTTT. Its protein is CASSLASTGDEKLFF.

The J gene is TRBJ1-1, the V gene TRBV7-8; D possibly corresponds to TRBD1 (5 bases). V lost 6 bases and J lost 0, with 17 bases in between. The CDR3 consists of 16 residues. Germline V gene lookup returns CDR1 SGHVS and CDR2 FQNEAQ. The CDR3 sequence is CASSYKRTHMNTEAFF. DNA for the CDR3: TGTGCCAGCAGTTATAAACGGACACACATGAACACTGAAGCTTTCTTT. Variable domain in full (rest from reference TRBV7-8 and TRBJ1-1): GAGVSQSPRYKVAKRGQDVALRCDPISGHVSLFWYQQALGQGPEFLTYFQNEAQLDKSGLPSDRFFAERPEGSVSTLKIQRTQQEDSAVYLCASSYKRTHMNTEAFFGQGTRLTVV.

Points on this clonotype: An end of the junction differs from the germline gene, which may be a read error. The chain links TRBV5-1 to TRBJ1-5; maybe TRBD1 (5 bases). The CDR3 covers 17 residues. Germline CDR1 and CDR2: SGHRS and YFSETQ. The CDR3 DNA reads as TGCGCCAGCAGCTCAATGCGGGGGACGTCCTACGAGCAGCCCCAACATTTT. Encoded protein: CASSSMRGTSYEQPQHF.

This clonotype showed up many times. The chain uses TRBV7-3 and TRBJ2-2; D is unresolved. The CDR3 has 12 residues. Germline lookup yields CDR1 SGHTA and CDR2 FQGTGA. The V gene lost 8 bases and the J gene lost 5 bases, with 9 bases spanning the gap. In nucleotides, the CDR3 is TGTGCCAGCTCCAAGGGTACCGGGGAGCTGTTTTTT. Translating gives CASSKGTGELFF.

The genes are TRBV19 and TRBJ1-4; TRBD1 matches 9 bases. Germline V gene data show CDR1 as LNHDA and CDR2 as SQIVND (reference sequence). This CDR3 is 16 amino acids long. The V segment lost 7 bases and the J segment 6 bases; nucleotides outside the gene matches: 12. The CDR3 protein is CASTSIIDRGDEKLFF. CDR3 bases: TGTGCCAGTACCTCGATAATCGACAGGGGGGATGAAAAACTGTTTTTT.

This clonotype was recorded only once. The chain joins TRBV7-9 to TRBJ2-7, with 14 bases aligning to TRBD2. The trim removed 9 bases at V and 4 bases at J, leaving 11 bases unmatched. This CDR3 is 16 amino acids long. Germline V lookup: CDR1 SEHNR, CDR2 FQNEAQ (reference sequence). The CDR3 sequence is CASAGTSGRRTYEQYF. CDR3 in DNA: TGTGCCAGTGCCGGGACTAGCGGGAGAAGAACTTACGAGCAGTACTTC.

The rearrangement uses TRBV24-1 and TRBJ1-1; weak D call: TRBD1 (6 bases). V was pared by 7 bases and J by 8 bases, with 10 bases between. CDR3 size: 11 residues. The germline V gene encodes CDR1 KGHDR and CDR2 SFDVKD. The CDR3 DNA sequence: TGTGCCACCAGCGACGGGACAGAAGCTTTCTTT. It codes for CATSDGTEAFF.

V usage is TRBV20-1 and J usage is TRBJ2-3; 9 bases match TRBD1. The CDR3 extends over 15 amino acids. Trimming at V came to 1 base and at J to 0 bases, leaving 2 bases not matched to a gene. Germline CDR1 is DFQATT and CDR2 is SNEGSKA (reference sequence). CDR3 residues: CSARAGTGSTDTQYF. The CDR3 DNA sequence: TGCAGTGCTAGAGCCGGGACAGGGAGCACAGATACGCAGTATTTT.

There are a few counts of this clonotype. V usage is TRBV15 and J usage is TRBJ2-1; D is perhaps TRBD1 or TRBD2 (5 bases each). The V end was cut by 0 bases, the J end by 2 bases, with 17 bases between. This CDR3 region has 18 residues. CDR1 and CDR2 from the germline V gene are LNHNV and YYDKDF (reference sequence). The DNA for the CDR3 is TGTGCCACCAGCAGAGAAGTCCCAGGGACCTATACCTACAATGAGCAGTTCTTC. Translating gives CATSREVPGTYTYNEQFF.

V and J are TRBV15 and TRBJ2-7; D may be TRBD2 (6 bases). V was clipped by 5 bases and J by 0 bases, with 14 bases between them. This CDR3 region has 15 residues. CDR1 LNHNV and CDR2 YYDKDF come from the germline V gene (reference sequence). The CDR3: CATSPGVAPSYEQYF. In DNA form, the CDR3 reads TGTGCCACCAGCCCGGGGGTAGCGCCCTCCTACGAGCAGTACTTC.

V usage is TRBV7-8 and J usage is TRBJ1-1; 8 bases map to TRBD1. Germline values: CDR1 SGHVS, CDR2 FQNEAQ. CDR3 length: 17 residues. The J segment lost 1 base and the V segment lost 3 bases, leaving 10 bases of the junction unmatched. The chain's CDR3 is CASSFTGQGARNTEAFF. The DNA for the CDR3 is TGTGCCAGCAGCTTTACCGGACAGGGCGCTAGGAACACTGAAGCTTTCTTT.

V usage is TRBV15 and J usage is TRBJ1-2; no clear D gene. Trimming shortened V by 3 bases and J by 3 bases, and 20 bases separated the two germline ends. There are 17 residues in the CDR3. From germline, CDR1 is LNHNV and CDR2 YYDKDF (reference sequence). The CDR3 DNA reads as TGTGCCACCAGCAGCTCCCAAGCCCTGGGTTTATACTATGGCTACACCTTC. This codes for CATSSSQALGLYYGYTF.

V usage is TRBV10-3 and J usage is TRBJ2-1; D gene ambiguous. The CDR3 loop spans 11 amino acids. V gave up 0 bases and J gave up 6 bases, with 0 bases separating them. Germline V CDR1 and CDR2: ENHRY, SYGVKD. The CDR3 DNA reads TGTGCCATCAGTGAGTCCAATGAGCAGTTCTTC. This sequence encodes CAISESNEQFF.

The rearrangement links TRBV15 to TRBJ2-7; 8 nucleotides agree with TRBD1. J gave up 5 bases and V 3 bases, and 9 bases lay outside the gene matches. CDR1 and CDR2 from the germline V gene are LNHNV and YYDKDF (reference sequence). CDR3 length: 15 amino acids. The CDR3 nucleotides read TGTGCCACCAGCAGCTTGGTGGACAGGGCCCACGAGCAGTACTTC. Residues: CATSSLVDRAHEQYF.

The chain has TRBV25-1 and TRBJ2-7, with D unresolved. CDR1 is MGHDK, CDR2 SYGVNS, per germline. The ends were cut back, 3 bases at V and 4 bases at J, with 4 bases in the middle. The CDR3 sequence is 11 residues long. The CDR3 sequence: CASSDRYEQYF. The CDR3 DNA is TGTGCCAGCAGTGATCGATACGAGCAGTACTTC.